This entry is about one T cell receptor (beta chain). Its cognate antigen is unknown. RNA transcripts were the template for amplifying TCR beta CDR3 regions. The TCR CDR3 first-round RT-PCR relied on the HTBI primer set. TCRdb recomputed calls from the multiplex PCR reads with MiXCR, one row per CDR3 protein. The data contain about 53,000 distinct CDR3 sequences, 49% of them seen just once; the ten biggest clones take up roughly 12%. The CDR3 consists of 12 residues. The ends were cut back, 1 base at V and 9 bases at J, with 9 bases in the middle. The germline V gene encodes CDR1 LGHNT and CDR2 FRNRAP. The data belong to a study of T cells in Graves' hyperthyroidism and ophthalmopathy. The study left out patients who had uncontrolled infection, other autoimmune disease, pregnancy or lactation. Based on clinical symptoms, serum thyroxine and TRAb, thyroid ultrasound and orbital computed tomography, diagnoses were reached.

Points from the study as a whole: Most clonotypes expanded in thyroid above 0.001 were likewise present in blood.

This clonotype was obtained from a woman younger than 45 with Graves' ophthalmopathy. Sequencing used blood. The chain recombines TRBV12-5 with TRBJ2-5; D unresolved. As DNA, the CDR3 is TGTGCTAGTGGTTTGGACGACCAGGCCCAGTACTTC. As protein: CASGLDDQAQYF.